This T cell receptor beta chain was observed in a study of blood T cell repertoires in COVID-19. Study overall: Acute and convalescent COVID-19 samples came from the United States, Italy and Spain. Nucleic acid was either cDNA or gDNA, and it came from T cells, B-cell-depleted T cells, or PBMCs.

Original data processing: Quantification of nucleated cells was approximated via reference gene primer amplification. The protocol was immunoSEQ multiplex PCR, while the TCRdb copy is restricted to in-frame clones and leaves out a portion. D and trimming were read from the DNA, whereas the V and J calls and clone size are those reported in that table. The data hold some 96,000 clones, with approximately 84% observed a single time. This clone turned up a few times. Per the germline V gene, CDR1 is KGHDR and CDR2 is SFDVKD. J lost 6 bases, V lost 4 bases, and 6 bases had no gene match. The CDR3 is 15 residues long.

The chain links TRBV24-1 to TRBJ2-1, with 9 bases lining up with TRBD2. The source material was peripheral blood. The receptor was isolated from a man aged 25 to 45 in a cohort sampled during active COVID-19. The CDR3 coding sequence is TGTGCCACCAGTGACCACGGGACTAGCAGCAATGAGCAGTTCTTC. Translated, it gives CATSDHGTSSNEQFF.